The entry below gives a single T cell receptor beta chain sequence along with its context. Its antigen remains unknown. General study points: In terms of TCR gene usage, tumor memory CD4+ T cells clustered together with blood and lymph node memory CD4+ cells, as well as with lymph node naive CD4+ cells.

The CDR3 totals 15 residues. The V and J ends lost 5 bases and 13 bases, in that order; junction bases with no gene match: 13. Germline loops: CDR1 SGHTA, CDR2 FQGNSA. After constant-region reverse-primer amplification, full-length variable regions underwent semi-nested PCR with Nested Universal Primer A. TCRdb re-called the 5' RACE reads with MiXCR, one entry per CDR3 protein. Altogether 62,000 or so distinct CDR3 sequences are present, approximately 26% being singletons, with the ten largest covering under 2.5%. Treg sorting used a CD4+CD25+CD127-/low gate. The sequencing input was tumor-infiltrating Tregs sorted from the breast tumor. The sequence was collected from a female donor with breast cancer. This rearrangement joins TRBV7-2 to TRBJ2-1; 11 positions agree with TRBD2. The CDR3, as DNA: TGTGCCAGCAGCAAAACCTCGGGACTAGCGGTGGGACAGTTCTTC. Its protein product is CASSKTSGLAVGQFF.